The 15 T cell receptor beta chains in this list originate from one sample, sequenced in a study of cytomegalovirus exposure and HLA in healthy donors. PCR involved 60 Vbeta and 13 Jbeta primers. TCRdb's copy holds only in-frame clones and misses some; the assay was immunoSEQ multiplex PCR. This sample's table has 110,000 to 150,000 clones. The sequenced sample was PBMCs. All receptors come from a male donor in good health and CMV-seronegative.

The chain couples TRBV15 to TRBJ2-3; a possible D gene is TRBD2 (6 bases). V was shortened by 2 bases and J by 3 bases, with 15 bases between the two germline ends. This CDR3 region has 16 residues. Germline V CDR1 and CDR2: LNHNV, YYDKDF (reference sequence). The CDR3 is CATSRRRTGLTDTQYF. In DNA, the CDR3 is TGTGCCACCAGCAGACGCCGGACTGGACTAACAGATACGCAGTATTTT.

CDR3 bases: TGTGCCAGCAGCAGCGTAAGCCAGAACCTTAACACTGAAGCTTTCTTT. Amino acid sequence: CASSSVSQNLNTEAFF. J is TRBJ1-1 and V is TRBV5-4; D ambiguous. The CDR3 covers 16 residues. With 4 bases removed from V and 2 bases from J, the gap between germline ends came to 18 bases. The V gene's germline CDR1 is SGHNT and CDR2 YYREEE (reference sequence).

The chain is built from TRBV7-9 and TRBJ2-2; D call uncertain. Germline V gene sequence: CDR1 SEHNR, CDR2 FQNEAQ (reference sequence). The CDR3 has 15 residues. The germline V and J ends were trimmed by 5 bases and 3 bases, with 13 bases remaining between them. The CDR3 bases are TGTGCCAGCAGCCCGGTCGTGGGCTACACCGGGGAGCTGTTTTTT. Amino acids: CASSPVVGYTGELFF. The variable domain in full, completed from reference TRBV7-9 and TRBJ2-2, reads DTGVSQNPRHKITKRGQNVTFRCDPISEHNRLYWYRQTLGQGPEFLTYFQNEAQLEKSRLLSDRFSAERPKGSFSTLEIQRTEQGDSAMYLCASSPVVGYTGELFFGEGSRLTVL.

The chain carries TRBV25-1 and TRBJ2-2; TRBD1 matches at 7 bases. V lost 5 bases and J lost 4; bases outside the gene matches: 4. The germline V gene has CDR1 MGHDK and CDR2 SYGVNS. This CDR3 contains 14 residues. The CDR3 reads CASSRTGTTGELFF. The CDR3 bases are TGTGCCAGCAGTCGGACAGGAACCACCGGGGAGCTGTTTTTT.

CDR3 coding DNA: TGTGCCAGCAGCTTAGTAACAGTTGAAGCTTTCTTT. Translation: CASSLVTVEAFF. J is TRBJ1-1 and V is TRBV7-9; the D is unclear. The germline gives CDR1 SEHNR, CDR2 FQNEAQ (reference sequence). The germline V and J ends were trimmed by 1 base and 7 bases, with 7 bases remaining between them. This CDR3 is built from 12 residues.

The chain links TRBV19 to TRBJ2-1; D possibly corresponds to TRBD2 (6 bases). The CDR3 is 15 amino acids. Between the trimmed V and J ends, which lost 2 bases and 5 bases, there was a span of 13 bases. Germline V gives CDR1 LNHDA, CDR2 SQIVND (reference sequence). The CDR3 sequence is CASSIMSSANNEQFF. In DNA, the CDR3 is TGTGCCAGTAGTATAATGTCTAGCGCGAACAATGAGCAGTTCTTC.

V is TRBV7-9 and J is TRBJ1-2, with D possibly being TRBD1 (6 bases). In germline, CDR1 is SEHNR, CDR2 FQNEAQ (reference sequence). CDR3 length equals 14 residues. Deletions cut 5 bases from V and 8 bases from J, with 18 bases between. CDR3 sequence reads: CASSPTGFPRGYTF. CDR3 bases: TGTGCCAGCAGCCCAACAGGGTTCCCCAGAGGCTACACCTTC.

The chain joins TRBV6-1 to TRBJ1-1; perhaps TRBD1 as D (6 bases). The CDR3 extends over 15 amino acids. Trimming cost V 9 bases and J 0 bases, with 17 bases left between them. Germline assignment: CDR1 MNHNS and CDR2 SASEGT. The CDR3 DNA follows: TGTGCCAGTTACAGGGAAGGAAATATGAACACTGAAGCTTTCTTT. It is translated as CASYREGNMNTEAFF.

This rearrangement joins TRBV6-5 to TRBJ1-6, with unresolved D. The V end lost 2 bases, the J end lost 8 bases, and 13 bases lay between the germline ends. The CDR3 contains 15 residues. Germline V gene data show CDR1 as MNHEY and CDR2 as SVGAGI. In DNA form, the CDR3 reads TGTGCCAGCAGTTACCGAGGGTTCCCCTATTCACCCCTCCACTTT. Translation gives CASSYRGFPYSPLHF.

This chain links TRBV4-3 with TRBJ1-3; D is possibly TRBD1 (6 bases). V was clipped by 2 bases and J by 3 bases, with 17 bases between them. The CDR3 consists of 17 residues. Germline lookup yields CDR1 LGHNA and CDR2 YSLEER. The CDR3 coding sequence is TGCGCCAGCAGCCAATATTATGACAGGCCCAATGGAAACACCATATATTTT. It translates to CASSQYYDRPNGNTIYF.

The CDR3 DNA reads TGTGCCAGCAGCTTAGTCCGGAGAGCAGATAACACAGATACGCAGTATTTT. It codes for CASSLVRRADNTDTQYF. This sequence joins TRBV7-9 and TRBJ2-3; D not certain. Trimming shortened V by 1 base and J by 2 bases, and 16 bases separated the two germline ends. Germline CDR1 and CDR2: SEHNR and FQNEAQ (reference sequence). CDR3 length equals 17 residues.

V is TRBV11-2 and J is TRBJ1-5; D is unclear. CDR3 length equals 13 residues. V was trimmed by 1 base and J by 5 bases, leaving 6 bases between them. Per the germline V gene, CDR1 is SGHAT and CDR2 is FQNNGV. The CDR3 DNA follows: TGTGCCAGCAGCTTAGCCCATGATCAGCCCCAGCATTTT. Protein sequence: CASSLAHDQPQHF.

This chain uses TRBV7-3 with TRBJ2-7; D perhaps matches TRBD1 (6 bases). Germline CDR1 and CDR2: SGHTA and FQGTGA. Trimming shortened V by 3 bases and J by 0 bases, and 15 bases separated the two germline ends. The CDR3 runs to 16 residues. The CDR3 coding sequence is TGTGCCAGCAGCTTGGGGAGTGGGGGCCACTCCTACGAGCAGTACTTC. Translating it yields CASSLGSGGHSYEQYF.

With regard to this clone: The same CDR3 is also encoded by other DNA sequences in this sample. The V and J genes are TRBV5-4 and TRBJ2-3; the match to TRBD2 covers 11 bases. Germline CDR1 SGHNT, CDR2 YYREEE (reference sequence). CDR3 length: 17 residues. V was clipped by 4 bases and J by 0 bases; unmatched bases: 7. As DNA, the CDR3 is TGTGCCAGCAGCCTCAGACTAGCGGGGACTAGCACAGATACGCAGTATTTT. Translated, it gives CASSLRLAGTSTDTQYF.

The chain couples TRBV30 to TRBJ2-6; 9 bases agree with TRBD2. The CDR3 runs 18 residues. Germline values: CDR1 GTSNPN, CDR2 SVGIG (reference sequence). Trimming took 1 base from V and 1 from J; bases not matched to a gene: 8. The CDR3 region is CAWSEISGRTSGANVLTF. CDR3 DNA sequence: TGTGCCTGGAGTGAAATTAGCGGGAGAACTTCTGGGGCCAACGTCCTGACTTTC. Supplemented by reference TRBV30 and TRBJ2-6, the full variable domain reads SQTIHQWPATLVQPVGSPLSLECTVEGTSNPNLYWYRQAAGRGLQLLFYSVGIGQISSEVPQNLSASRPQDRQFILSSKKLLLSDSGFYLCAWSEISGRTSGANVLTFGAGSRLTVL.